The 16 T cell receptor beta chains in this list originate from one sample, sequenced in a study of blood T cell repertoires in COVID-19. Method: immunoSEQ multiplex PCR; TCRdb's copy keeps in-frame clones and lacks some. The table shows around 93,000 clones, with around 79% occurring only once. The source material was peripheral blood. The receptor set was obtained from an elderly woman with acute or convalescent COVID-19.

This chain uses TRBV7-2 with TRBJ2-5; weak D call: TRBD2 (7 bases). CDR3 length: 13 residues. Germline V lookup: CDR1 SGHTA, CDR2 FQGNSA. Trimming took 6 bases from V and 5 from J, leaving 13 bases between them. The CDR3 DNA follows: TGTGCCAGCAGTGGGGGGGGCGGGGAGACCCAGTACTTC. Amino acid sequence: CASSGGGGETQYF.

The chain couples TRBV18 to TRBJ2-3; D possibly corresponds to TRBD2 (6 bases). Trimming left V 3 bases short and J 5 bases short, with 9 bases between. Germline assignment: CDR1 KGHSH and CDR2 LQKENI. This CDR3 region has 13 residues. The DNA for the CDR3 is TGTGCCAGCTCACCGGGGGGTGGAGATACGCAGTATTTT. Protein sequence: CASSPGGGDTQYF.

The chain links TRBV5-1 to TRBJ1-1; a possible D gene is TRBD1 (6 bases). The CDR3 runs 16 residues. The germline V gene has CDR1 SGHRS and CDR2 YFSETQ. Trimming took off 2 bases at V and 1 base at J, with 15 bases between the two ends. The CDR3: CASSFGPQGWNTEAFF. The CDR3 nucleotides read TGCGCCAGCAGCTTTGGACCCCAGGGGTGGAACACTGAAGCTTTCTTT. The full variable domain, completed using reference TRBV5-1 and TRBJ1-1, is KAGVTQTPRYLIKTRGQQVTLSCSPISGHRSVSWYQQTPGQGLQFLFEYFSETQRNKGNFPGRFSGRQFSNSRSEMNVSTLELGDSALYLCASSFGPQGWNTEAFFGQGTRLTVV.

V gene TRBV3-1 (or the pseudogene TRBV3-2) combines with J gene TRBJ1-1; the D is unclear. Germline V gene data show CDR1 as LGHDT and CDR2 as YNNKEL (reference sequence). Trimming stripped 2 bases from V and 5 bases from J, with 12 bases between. CDR3 length: 14 residues. CDR3 amino acids: CASSQKSPRTEAFF. In nucleotides, the CDR3 is TGTGCCAGCAGCCAAAAGTCTCCGCGAACTGAAGCTTTCTTT.

The J gene is TRBJ2-7, the V gene TRBV7-3, with TRBD1 matching 8 bases. The CDR3 loop spans 13 amino acids. The germline gives CDR1 SGHTA, CDR2 FQGTGA. J was trimmed by 5 bases and V by 3 bases; bases with no gene match: 3. CDR3 coding DNA: TGTGCCAGCAGCTTGGGACAGGTGGACGAGCAGTACTTC. Translating gives CASSLGQVDEQYF. Drawing the rest from reference TRBV7-3 and TRBJ2-7, the complete variable domain is GAGVSQTPSNKVTEKGKYVELRCDPISGHTALYWYRQSLGQGPEFLIYFQGTGAADDSGLPNDRFFAVRPEGSVSTLKIQRTERGDSAVYLCASSLGQVDEQYFGPGTRLTVT.

This chain uses TRBV7-9 with TRBJ2-1, with D uncertain. CDR3 length: 14 amino acids. Trimming removed 4 bases at V and 7 bases at J, with 14 bases between. Germline V gives CDR1 SEHNR, CDR2 FQNEAQ (reference sequence). The DNA for the CDR3 is TGTGCCAGCAGCTCGGCAGGCGCTTGGAATGAGCAGTTCTTC. Translation: CASSSAGAWNEQFF.

The chain couples TRBV27 to TRBJ1-2; 10 bases fit TRBD1. This CDR3 has 15 amino acids. The V segment lost 2 bases and the J segment 4 bases; nucleotides outside the gene matches: 4. Per the germline V gene, CDR1 is MNHEY and CDR2 is SMNVEV (reference sequence). CDR3 in amino acids: CASSLRDRGSYGYTF. The CDR3 region has the DNA TGTGCCAGCAGTTTACGGGACAGGGGAAGCTATGGCTACACCTTC.

The chain uses TRBV24-1 and TRBJ2-5, with 9 bases that match TRBD2. CDR3 length equals 14 residues. The trim removed 3 bases at V and 4 bases at J, leaving 2 bases unmatched. CDR1 is KGHDR and CDR2 is SFDVKD in the germline V gene. The DNA of the CDR3 is TGTGCCACCAGTGATGCGGGAGGGGGAGAGACCCAGTACTTC. Translating gives CATSDAGGGETQYF.

The chain is built from TRBV7-2 and TRBJ1-1; no clear D. The germline CDR1 and CDR2 sequences are SGHTA and FQGNSA. Trimming cost V 1 base and J 1 base, with 7 bases left between them. The CDR3 length is 14 residues. CDR3 bases: TGTGCCAGCAGCTTAGAACTAAGGAACACTGAAGCTTTCTTT. Translating gives CASSLELRNTEAFF.

This sequence joins TRBV4-1 and TRBJ1-5; the D gene is possibly TRBD1 (6 bases). Trimming shortened V by 0 bases and J by 2 bases, and 11 bases separated the two germline ends. The CDR3 length is 16 residues. Germline values: CDR1 MGHRA, CDR2 YSYEKL. CDR3 loop: CASSQDSGGGNQPQHF. The CDR3 DNA sequence: TGCGCCAGCAGCCAAGATTCTGGGGGCGGCAATCAGCCCCAGCATTTT.

The chain couples TRBV18 to TRBJ2-1; D is possibly TRBD1 (6 bases). CDR3 size: 16 residues. The V and J ends lost 3 bases and 1 base respectively, with 13 bases between them. CDR1 is KGHSH and CDR2 is LQKENI in the germline V gene. The CDR3, as DNA: TGTGCCAGCTCACCCCCACAGGGTCCATCCTACAATGAGCAGTTCTTC. This gives the protein CASSPPQGPSYNEQFF.

This clone was seen only a few times. The CDR3 nucleotides read TGTGCCAGCAGTTACCCCCCAACAGGGGGATTCCACGAGCAGTACTTC. It translates to CASSYPPTGGFHEQYF. V is TRBV6-5 and J is TRBJ2-7; 8 bases are shared with TRBD1. This CDR3 is built from 16 residues. J was trimmed by 5 bases and V by 2 bases; bases with no gene match: 11. CDR1 is MNHEY and CDR2 is SVGAGI in the germline V gene.

The chain links TRBV7-2 to TRBJ1-3; perhaps TRBD1 as D (5 bases). V gave up 1 base and J gave up 2 bases, with 18 bases separating them. CDR3 length: 18 amino acids. CDR1 and CDR2 (germline): SGHTA, FQGNSA. The CDR3 spells CASSLEGARLDAGNTIYF. The CDR3 DNA sequence: TGTGCCAGCAGCTTAGAAGGGGCGCGATTGGACGCTGGAAACACCATATATTTT.

The chain recombines TRBV27 with TRBJ2-1; 10 nucleotides agree with TRBD2. The germline CDR1 and CDR2 sequences are MNHEY and SMNVEV (reference sequence). Losses at the gene ends were 5 bases for V and 7 bases for J; bases not matched to a gene: 8. This CDR3 contains 15 residues. CDR3 nucleotide sequence: TGTGCCAGCAGTCCCCAGCGGGGGGGCTCGAATGAGCAGTTCTTC. It codes for CASSPQRGGSNEQFF.

Points on this clone: It may be a read error: a sequence one base away is much more abundant. In the same sample, other DNA sequences code for this CDR3. This chain links TRBV13 with TRBJ2-3; 12 bases map to TRBD2. The CDR3 has 18 amino acids. In germline, CDR1 is PRHDT, CDR2 FYEKMQ (reference sequence). The CDR3 DNA reads as TGTGCCAGCAGCCACGCTAGCGGGAGGGATGCTAGCACAGATACGCAATATTTT. It translates to CASSHASGRDASTDTQYF.

The chain links TRBV7-2 to TRBJ2-5; tentatively, D is TRBD1 (6 bases). Trimming took off 4 bases at V and 4 bases at J, with 22 bases between the two ends. The CDR3 covers 17 residues. Germline assignment: CDR1 SGHTA and CDR2 FQGNSA. CDR3 in amino acids: CASSSQARTVVGETQYF. The DNA of the CDR3 is TGTGCCAGCAGCTCCCAGGCGCGGACAGTAGTTGGAGAGACCCAGTACTTC. Full variable domain (rest looked up from reference TRBV7-2 and TRBJ2-5): GAGVSQSPSNKVTEKGKDVELRCDPISGHTALYWYRQSLGQGLEFLIYFQGNSAPDKSGLPSDRFSAERTGGSVSTLTIQRTQQEDSAVYLCASSSQARTVVGETQYFGPGTRLLVL.